This T cell receptor (beta chain) was captured by sequencing in a study of T cells in Graves' hyperthyroidism and ophthalmopathy (dated by TCRdb to the late 2010s). Regarding the complete study: Peripheral blood was sampled at the time of initial diagnosis, prior to any treatment. A discovery cohort of about a hundred patients, 43 with Graves' ophthalmopathy and 55 to 60 with stable Graves' hyperthyroidism, was used to find distinguishing TCR V-J signatures. The paper describes TCR Vbeta CDR3 sequencing of some 130 peripheral blood samples, made up of 40 to 45 ophthalmopathy patients, 70 to 75 hyperthyroidism patients and around 17 progressor patients. Following sampling, methimazole starting at 30 mg daily was given to hyperthyroidism patients, and high-dose intravenous methylprednisolone was given to ophthalmopathy patients. Prospective prediction of ophthalmopathy was tested in an independent validation cohort of 18 to 20 hyperthyroidism patients and 15 to 17 patients who later progressed to ophthalmopathy. In addition, the study compared T-cell repertoires in thyroid tissue and in blood from about six Graves' hyperthyroidism patients. For training and testing, the 80 to 100 patients in the discovery cohort were randomly divided in a 7:3 ratio. Broad study findings and their caveats: In cross-validation, a model built on a 13 V-J signature told ophthalmopathy apart from stable hyperthyroidism with 85% to 90% sensitivity and around 83% specificity, and in testing the same model reached 80%/75%. No statistical method was used to set the sample size in advance, and investigators knew the group allocation. In validation, the model predicted progression to ophthalmopathy with 55% to 71% sensitivity and about 72% specificity, a median of roughly seven months before onset. Most expanded thyroid clonotypes (frequency above 0.001) were also detected in blood, suggesting blood repertoires may reflect thyroid immune responses.

According to the germline V gene (reference sequence), CDR1 reads SGHAT and CDR2 reads FQDESV. Including the terminal cysteine and phenylalanine, the CDR3 comprises 14 residues. The DNA shown is the 42-base CDR3, in frame from base 1. The junction shows trimming of 6 bases on V and 1 base on J, plus 12 bases between the germline ends. This clonotype was seen at least ten times. The antigen this receptor binds is unknown. The record has no base qualities; no much larger clone is one base away. TCR beta CDR3 regions were amplified from RNA transcripts. For the first round of RT-PCR on the TCR CDR3, the HTBI primer set was used together with the Qiagen OneStep RT-PCR kit. Libraries were constructed in a second round of multiplex PCR, after which size selection and purification were carried out. The libraries were sequenced on an Illumina HiSeq2000 using paired-end 100 bp reads. The published analysis was carried out like this. Raw data were processed with SOAPnuke, discarding reads with adapters, uncalled bases, mean Phred below 15, or no exact constant-primer or identifier match. High-quality paired reads were merged with COPE v1.2.5, and unique nucleotide sequences were defined as clonotypes. MiTCR v1.1 was used to align clonotypes to the IMGT TRBV, TRBD and TRBJ reference segments. The analysis included only V-J combinations with a frequency above 0.0001, which together covered 99% to 99.2% of the repertoires. A TCS score was defined as the ratio of F50 (clonal expansion) to E x V (chaos), with BLOSUM62-based TCRdist applied between CDR3 peptides within each V-J. Welch's t-statistics and random forest reduced some 510 V-J features to about 13, which were used in a naive Bayes classifier (R e1071). The similarity between thyroid and blood repertoires was quantified using the Morisita-Horn index. The raw public reads went through TCRdb reprocessing: fastp at Q25, MiXCR clone calling, in-frame beta chains kept. Rows with a matching CDR3 protein are joined into one entry that keeps the most common DNA and genes. The V and J calls follow TCRdb's processing rather than the paper's. The sample records about 610,000 distinct CDR3 sequences, roughly 14% of which are singletons. In total, the top ten clones hold about 4.5% of the sample.

Ophthalmopathy patients had moderately to severely active disease, with a Clinical Activity Score of 3 or more, a NOSPECS grade of 4 or more, and a disease duration of less than 3 months. Patients with uncontrolled infections, other autoimmune diseases, pregnancy or lactation were excluded. Clinical symptoms, serum thyroxine and TRAb, thyroid ultrasound, and orbital computed tomography formed the basis for the diagnoses. PBMCs were isolated from approximately 10 ml of fresh peripheral blood by Ficoll-Paque density gradient centrifugation. Trizol reagent was used to extract total RNA, and RNA quality was then checked on an Agilent 2100 Bioanalyzer.

This receptor chain uses TRBV11-1 and TRBJ1-1; the D region possibly corresponds to TRBD1 (6 bases align). The sample taken for sequencing was blood. The clonotype comes from a woman aged 40 to 55 with Graves' ophthalmopathy. The nucleotide sequence is given as TGTGCCAGCAGACTGGGACACTCGAACACTGAAGCTTTCTTT. The encoded protein is CASRLGHSNTEAFF.